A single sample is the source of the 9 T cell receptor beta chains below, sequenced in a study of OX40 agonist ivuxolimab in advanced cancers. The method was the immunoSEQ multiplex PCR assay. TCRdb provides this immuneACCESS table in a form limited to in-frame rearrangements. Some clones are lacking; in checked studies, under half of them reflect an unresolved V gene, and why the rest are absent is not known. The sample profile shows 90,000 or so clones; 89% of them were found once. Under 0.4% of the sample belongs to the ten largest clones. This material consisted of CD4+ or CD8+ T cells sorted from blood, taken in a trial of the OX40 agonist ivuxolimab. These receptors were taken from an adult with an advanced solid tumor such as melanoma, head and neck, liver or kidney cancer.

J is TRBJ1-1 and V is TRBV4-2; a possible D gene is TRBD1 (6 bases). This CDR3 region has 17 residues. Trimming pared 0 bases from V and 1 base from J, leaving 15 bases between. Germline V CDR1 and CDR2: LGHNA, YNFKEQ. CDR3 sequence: CASSQDGGALGNTEAFF. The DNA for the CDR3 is TGTGCCAGCAGCCAAGATGGGGGGGCATTAGGGAACACTGAAGCTTTCTTT.

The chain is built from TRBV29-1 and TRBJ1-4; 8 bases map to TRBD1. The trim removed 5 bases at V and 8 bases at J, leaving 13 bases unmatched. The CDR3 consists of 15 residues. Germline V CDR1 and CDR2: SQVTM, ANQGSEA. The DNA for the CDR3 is TGCAGCGTTTCCCGGACAGGGCAGGTTGGGGAAAAACTGTTTTTT. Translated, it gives CSVSRTGQVGEKLFF.

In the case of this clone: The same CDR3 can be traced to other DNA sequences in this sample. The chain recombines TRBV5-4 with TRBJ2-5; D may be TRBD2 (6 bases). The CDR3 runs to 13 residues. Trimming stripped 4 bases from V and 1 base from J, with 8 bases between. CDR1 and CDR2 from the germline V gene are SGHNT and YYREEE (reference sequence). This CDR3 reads CASSLEGQETQYF. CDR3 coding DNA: TGTGCCAGCAGCCTGGAGGGCCAAGAGACCCAGTACTTC.

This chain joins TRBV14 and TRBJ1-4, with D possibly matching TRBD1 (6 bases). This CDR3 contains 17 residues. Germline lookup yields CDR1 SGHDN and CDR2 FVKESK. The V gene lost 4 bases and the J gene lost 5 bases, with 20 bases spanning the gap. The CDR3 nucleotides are TGTGCCAGCAGCCTTACTGTTGGGGGCTGGAGGAATGAAAAACTGTTTTTT. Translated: CASSLTVGGWRNEKLFF.

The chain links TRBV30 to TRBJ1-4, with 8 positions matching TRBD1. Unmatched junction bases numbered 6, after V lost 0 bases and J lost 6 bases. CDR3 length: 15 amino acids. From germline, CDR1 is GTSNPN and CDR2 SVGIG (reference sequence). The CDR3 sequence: CAWSVGQGAHEKLFF. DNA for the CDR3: TGTGCCTGGAGTGTAGGGCAGGGGGCACATGAAAAACTGTTTTTT.

Written as DNA, the CDR3 is TGTGCCAGCAGTTGGACAGAGAATCAGCCCCAGCATTTT. Translating gives CASSWTENQPQHF. The chain links TRBV6-6 to TRBJ1-5; D perhaps matches TRBD1 (6 bases). This CDR3 spans 13 amino acids. Per the germline V gene, CDR1 is MNHNY and CDR2 is SVGAGI (reference sequence). Trimming stripped 4 bases from V and 4 bases from J, with 8 bases between.

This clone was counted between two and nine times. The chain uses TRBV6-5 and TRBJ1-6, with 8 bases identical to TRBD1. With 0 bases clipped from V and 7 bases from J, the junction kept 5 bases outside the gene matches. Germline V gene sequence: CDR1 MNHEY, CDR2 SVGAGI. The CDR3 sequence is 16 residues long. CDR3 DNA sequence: TGTGCCAGCAGTTACTCGCTCCGGACAGGGAATTCACCCCTCCACTTT. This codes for CASSYSLRTGNSPLHF.

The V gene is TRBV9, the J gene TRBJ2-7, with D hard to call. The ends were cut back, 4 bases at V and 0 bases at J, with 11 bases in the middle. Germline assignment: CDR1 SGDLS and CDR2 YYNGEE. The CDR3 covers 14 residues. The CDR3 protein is CASSSYLNSYEQYF. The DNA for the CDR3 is TGTGCCAGCAGCTCATATCTGAACTCCTACGAGCAGTACTTC.

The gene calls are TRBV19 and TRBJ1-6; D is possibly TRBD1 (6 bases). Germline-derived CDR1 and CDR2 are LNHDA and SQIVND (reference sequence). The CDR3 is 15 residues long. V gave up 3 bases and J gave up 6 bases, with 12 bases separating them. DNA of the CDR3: TGTGCCAGTAGTATTACATGGGGGCGTAATTCACCCCTCCACTTT. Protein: CASSITWGRNSPLHF.